The 25 T cell receptor beta chains in this list originate from one sample, sequenced in a study of OX40 agonist ivuxolimab in advanced cancers. Method: immunoSEQ multiplex PCR; TCRdb's copy keeps in-frame clones and lacks some. Among about 60,000 clones listed, 88% were seen once. The sample here was CD4+ or CD8+ T cells sorted from blood, taken in a trial of the OX40 agonist ivuxolimab. Every receptor here comes from an adult with an advanced solid tumor such as melanoma, head and neck, liver or kidney cancer.

The rearrangement uses TRBV28 and TRBJ1-5; 8 bases agree with TRBD1. The CDR3 contains 14 residues. The germline V gene has CDR1 MDHEN and CDR2 SYDVKM. The V segment lost 4 bases and the J segment 6 bases; nucleotides outside the gene matches: 5. The CDR3, as DNA: TGTGCCAGCAGTTCGGACAGGGATTTTCAGCCCCAGCATTTT. Encoded protein: CASSSDRDFQPQHF.

The chain links TRBV27 to TRBJ1-2; 7 nucleotides align to TRBD1. The V gene end was trimmed by 10 bases and the J gene end by 8 bases; junction bases not matched to a gene: 10. Germline V gives CDR1 MNHEY, CDR2 SMNVEV (reference sequence). This CDR3 is 12 amino acids long. CDR3 amino acids: CATRDRVGGYTF. The CDR3 DNA sequence: TGTGCCACCCGCGACAGGGTAGGCGGCTACACCTTC.

This chain uses TRBV28 with TRBJ2-4; D is undetermined. The CDR3 spans 16 residues. Germline assignment: CDR1 MDHEN and CDR2 SYDVKM. Trimming removed 1 base from V and 9 bases from J, with 19 bases in between. The CDR3 loop is CASSLSTADGRSIQYF. CDR3 nucleotides: TGTGCCAGCAGTTTATCCACCGCCGATGGCCGTAGCATTCAGTACTTC.

The gene calls are TRBV5-1 and TRBJ2-2, with 8 bases lining up with TRBD1. Trimming took 2 bases from V and 1 from J; bases not matched to a gene: 4. This CDR3 comprises 16 residues. CDR1 is SGHRS and CDR2 is YFSETQ in the germline V gene. This CDR3 is CASSFTGTGNTGELFF. The CDR3 bases are TGCGCCAGCAGCTTTACCGGGACAGGGAACACCGGGGAGCTGTTTTTT.

This clone was recorded only once. The chain joins TRBV7-9 to TRBJ1-3; D perhaps matches TRBD1 (5 bases). This CDR3 comprises 17 residues. V was shortened by 1 base and J by 0 bases, with 13 bases between the two germline ends. The germline gives CDR1 SEHNR, CDR2 FQNEAQ (reference sequence). The CDR3 DNA reads TGTGCCAGCAGCTTAGGAACAGGCAAGTTCTCTGGAAACACCATATATTTT. Its translation is CASSLGTGKFSGNTIYF.

The chain links TRBV15 to TRBJ2-6; D not certain. CDR1 and CDR2 from the germline V gene are LNHNV and YYDKDF (reference sequence). The CDR3 runs to 16 residues. V lost 0 bases and J lost 0, with 6 bases in between. CDR3 protein: CATSRDVASGANVLTF. In DNA form, the CDR3 reads TGTGCCACCAGCAGAGATGTCGCCTCTGGGGCCAACGTCCTGACTTTC.

This chain uses TRBV5-1 with TRBJ2-1, with 8 bases aligning to TRBD2. Germline assignment: CDR1 SGHRS and CDR2 YFSETQ. There are 15 residues in the CDR3. V was pared by 5 bases and J by 2 bases, with 6 bases of the junction left unmatched. CDR3: CASSPGGRPYNEQFF. Written as DNA, the CDR3 is TGCGCCAGCAGTCCCGGCGGGAGGCCCTACAATGAGCAGTTCTTC.

The chain carries TRBV11-2 and TRBJ2-5; D assignment may be TRBD1 or TRBD2 (5 bases each). The tail of the sequence fits TRBJ2-7 better, so the J call may be wrong. The CDR3 is made up of 14 amino acids. The germline gives CDR1 SGHAT, CDR2 FQNNGV. CDR3 nucleotide sequence: TGTGCCAGCAGCTTAGGGGGACCTAACTACGAGCAGTACTTC. Translated, it gives CASSLGGPNYEQYF.

The rearrangement joins TRBV5-1 to TRBJ1-5; no firm D call. This CDR3 contains 13 residues. Germline lookup yields CDR1 SGHRS and CDR2 YFSETQ. V was cut by 0 bases and J by 7 bases, with 8 bases left in between. CDR3: CASSLEEGQPQHF. The CDR3 DNA sequence: TGCGCCAGCAGCTTGGAGGAAGGCCAGCCCCAGCATTTT.

The gene calls are TRBV19 and TRBJ2-1; D remains ambiguous. Germline CDR1 and CDR2: LNHDA and SQIVND (reference sequence). The CDR3 is 14 amino acids. The germline V and J ends were trimmed by 1 base and 9 bases, with 13 bases remaining between them. The CDR3 protein is CASSIAPAIGEQFF. In DNA, the CDR3 is TGTGCCAGTAGTATAGCCCCCGCCATTGGTGAGCAGTTCTTC.

The chain uses TRBV6-4 and TRBJ2-3, with no clear D. The V and J ends lost 6 bases and 5 bases respectively, with 21 bases between them. From germline, CDR1 is MRHNA and CDR2 SNTAGT. This CDR3 comprises 16 residues. The CDR3 DNA is TGTGCCAGCAGCCTCAATCCGCTCCAAGATGGAGATACGCAGTATTTT. This sequence encodes CASSLNPLQDGDTQYF.

This sequence joins TRBV11-2 and TRBJ2-1; D ambiguous. The germline V and J ends were trimmed by 3 bases and 6 bases, with 9 bases remaining between them. The CDR3 runs to 13 residues. CDR1 SGHAT and CDR2 FQNNGV come from the germline V gene. CDR3 nucleotides: TGTGCCAGCAGCTTCGTACCAGGCAATGAGCAGTTCTTC. This encodes CASSFVPGNEQFF.

The chain carries TRBV30 and TRBJ1-4; D might be TRBD1 (5 bases). The V end lost 3 bases, the J end lost 0 bases, and 14 bases lay between the germline ends. The CDR3 has 16 amino acids. Germline V CDR1 and CDR2: GTSNPN, SVGIG (reference sequence). Here the CDR3 reads CAWRKGQFATNEKLFF. CDR3 DNA sequence: TGTGCCTGGAGGAAGGGGCAATTTGCAACTAATGAAAAACTGTTTTTT. Supplemented by reference TRBV30 and TRBJ1-4, the full variable domain reads SQTIHQWPATLVQPVGSPLSLECTVEGTSNPNLYWYRQAAGRGLQLLFYSVGIGQISSEVPQNLSASRPQDRQFILSSKKLLLSDSGFYLCAWRKGQFATNEKLFFGSGTQLSVL.

This rearrangement joins TRBV9 to TRBJ2-7, with 11 bases identical to TRBD2. V shed 1 base, J shed 5 bases, and the junction held 2 bases outside the gene matches. The CDR3 sequence is 14 residues long. Germline V gene lookup returns CDR1 SGDLS and CDR2 YYNGEE. CDR3 amino acids: CASSVTGLADEQYF. CDR3 nucleotides: TGTGCCAGCAGCGTAACGGGACTAGCGGACGAGCAGTACTTC.

This clone appeared once. The chain couples TRBV7-2 to TRBJ2-1; D might be TRBD2 (5 bases). The CDR3 is 13 residues long. The germline CDR1 and CDR2 sequences are SGHTA and FQGNSA. Between the trimmed V and J ends, which lost 2 bases and 3 bases, there was a span of 5 bases. Written as DNA, the CDR3 is TGTGCCAGCAGCTTAACTAGCTACAATGAGCAGTTCTTC. This gives the protein CASSLTSYNEQFF.

The chain combines TRBV30 with TRBJ2-3; 8 bases fit TRBD2. The CDR3 covers 13 residues. Germline CDR1 and CDR2: GTSNPN and SVGIG (reference sequence). The V segment lost 7 bases and the J segment 1 base; nucleotides outside the gene matches: 4. CDR3 DNA sequence: TGTGCCTTCAAGACTAGCGGCACAGATACGCAGTATTTT. Its translation is CAFKTSGTDTQYF.

This clone has more than one count but fewer than ten. The V call is TRBV10-3, the J call TRBJ1-5; no clear D. The length of the CDR3 is 14 residues. Germline CDR1 is ENHRY and CDR2 is SYGVKD. Trimming left V 3 bases short and J 0 bases short, with 6 bases between. The CDR3 DNA follows: TGTGCCATCAGTGACCCAGCTAGCAATCAGCCCCAGCATTTT. Its translation: CAISDPASNQPQHF.

The V call is TRBV19, the J call TRBJ1-1, with 8 bases that match TRBD1. The CDR3 contains 14 residues. Looked up from germline, CDR1 is LNHDA and CDR2 is SQIVND (reference sequence). Trimming took 5 bases from V and 4 from J; bases not matched to a gene: 6. The CDR3 nucleotides are TGTGCCAGTAGTCTCAGGGGGCTGGGCACTGAAGCTTTCTTT. Translation gives CASSLRGLGTEAFF.

The gene calls are TRBV18 and TRBJ1-6; D gene uncertain. The CDR3 has 14 amino acids. V lost 5 bases and J 10 bases, leaving 15 bases between the germline ends. Germline-derived CDR1 and CDR2 are KGHSH and LQKENI. CDR3 in amino acids: CASSSTGDHSPLHF. The DNA for the CDR3 is TGTGCCAGCTCATCCACGGGTGATCACTCACCCCTCCACTTT.

The V and J genes are TRBV19 and TRBJ1-2, with unresolved D. Germline CDR1 reads LNHDA; CDR2 reads SQIVND (reference sequence). V gave up 10 bases and J gave up 8 bases, with 23 bases separating them. CDR3 length: 14 amino acids. CDR3 bases: TGTGCCACCTTAGGCGAAAACAGACTAAGAGGCTACACCTTC. Its protein is CATLGENRLRGYTF.

This clone was detected once. The rearrangement links TRBV6-6 to TRBJ1-4, with D unresolved. From germline, CDR1 is MNHNY and CDR2 SVGAGI (reference sequence). The CDR3 loop spans 11 amino acids. V lost 6 bases and J 6 bases, leaving 5 bases between the germline ends. The CDR3 bases are TGTGCCAGCAGCCTTTATGAAAAACTGTTTTTT. Translating gives CASSLYEKLFF.

V gene TRBV28 combines with J gene TRBJ2-1, with 14 bases fitting TRBD2. This CDR3 comprises 14 residues. Germline V gives CDR1 MDHEN, CDR2 SYDVKM. J lost 10 bases, V lost 8 bases, and 7 bases had no gene match. CDR3 sequence: CASETSGRAWEQFF. As DNA, the CDR3 is TGTGCCAGCGAGACTAGCGGGAGGGCGTGGGAGCAGTTCTTC.

V usage is TRBV28 and J usage is TRBJ1-1, with TRBD1 as a possible D gene (5 bases). CDR3 length equals 13 residues. CDR1 is MDHEN and CDR2 is SYDVKM in the germline V gene. The germline V and J ends were trimmed by 6 bases and 7 bases, with 15 bases remaining between them. The CDR3 protein is CASSLFGAGEAFF. The CDR3 coding sequence is TGTGCCAGCAGCCTTTTTGGGGCTGGTGAAGCTTTCTTT.

The CDR3, as DNA: TGTGCCAGCAGTGACCCGGGGCTTAATGAAAAACTGTTTTTT. Protein: CASSDPGLNEKLFF. The J gene is TRBJ1-4, the V gene TRBV25-1, with TRBD1 as a possible D gene (5 bases). V was clipped by 3 bases and J by 4 bases, with 9 bases between them. CDR3 length: 14 residues. The germline CDR1 and CDR2 sequences are MGHDK and SYGVNS.

This chain connects TRBV18 to TRBJ2-3; D might be TRBD1 (6 bases). The CDR3 has 15 amino acids. Germline CDR1 KGHSH, CDR2 LQKENI. Trimming cost V 5 bases and J 0 bases, with 12 bases left between them. CDR3 bases: TGTGCCAGCTCATTACGGACAGCTAGCACAGATACGCAGTATTTT. It translates to CASSLRTASTDTQYF.